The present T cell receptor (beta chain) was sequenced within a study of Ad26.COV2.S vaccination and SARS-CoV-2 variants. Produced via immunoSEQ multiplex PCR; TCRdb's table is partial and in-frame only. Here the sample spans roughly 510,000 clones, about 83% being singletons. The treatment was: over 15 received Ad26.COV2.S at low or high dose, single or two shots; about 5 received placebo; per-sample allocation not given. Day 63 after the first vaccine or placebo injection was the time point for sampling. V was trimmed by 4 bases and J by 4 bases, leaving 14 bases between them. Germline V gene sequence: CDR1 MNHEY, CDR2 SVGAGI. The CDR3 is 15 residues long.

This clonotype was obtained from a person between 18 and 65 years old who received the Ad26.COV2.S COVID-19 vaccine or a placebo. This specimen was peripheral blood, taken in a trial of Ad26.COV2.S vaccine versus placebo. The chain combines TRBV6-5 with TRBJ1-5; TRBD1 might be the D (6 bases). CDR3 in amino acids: CASSSRTVPNQPQHF. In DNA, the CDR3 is TGTGCCAGCAGTTCGCGGACAGTCCCTAATCAGCCCCAGCATTTT.